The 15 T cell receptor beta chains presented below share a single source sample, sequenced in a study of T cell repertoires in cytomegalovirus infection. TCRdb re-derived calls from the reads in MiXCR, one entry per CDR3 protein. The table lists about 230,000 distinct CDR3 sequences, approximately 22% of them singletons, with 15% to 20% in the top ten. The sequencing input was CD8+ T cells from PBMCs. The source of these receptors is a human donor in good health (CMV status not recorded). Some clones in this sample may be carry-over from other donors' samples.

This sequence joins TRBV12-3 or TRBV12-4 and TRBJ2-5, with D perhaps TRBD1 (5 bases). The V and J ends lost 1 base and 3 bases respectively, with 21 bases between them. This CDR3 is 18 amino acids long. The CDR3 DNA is TGTGCCAGCAGTTTAGGCCCCATTTGGGGCGATTACGAAGAGACCCAGTACTTC. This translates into CASSLGPIWGDYEETQYF.

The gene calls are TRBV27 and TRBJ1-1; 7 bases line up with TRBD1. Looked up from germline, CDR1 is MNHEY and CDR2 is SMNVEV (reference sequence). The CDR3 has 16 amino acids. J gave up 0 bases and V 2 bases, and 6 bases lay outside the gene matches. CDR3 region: CASSLRTGEMNTEAFF. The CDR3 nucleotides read TGTGCCAGCAGTTTAAGGACAGGAGAAATGAACACTGAAGCTTTCTTT.

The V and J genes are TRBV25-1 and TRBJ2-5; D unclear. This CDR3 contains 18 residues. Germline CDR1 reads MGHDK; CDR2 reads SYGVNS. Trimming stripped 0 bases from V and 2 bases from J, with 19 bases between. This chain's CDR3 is CASSEYLNLWGSQETQYF. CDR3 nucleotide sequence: TGTGCCAGCAGTGAATATCTAAATTTGTGGGGTTCTCAAGAGACCCAGTACTTC.

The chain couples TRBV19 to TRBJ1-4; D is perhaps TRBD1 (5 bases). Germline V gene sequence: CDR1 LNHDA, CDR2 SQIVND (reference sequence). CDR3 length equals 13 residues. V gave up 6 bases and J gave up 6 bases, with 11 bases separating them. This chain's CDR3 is CASRKGLHEKLFF. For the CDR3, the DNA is TGTGCCAGTAGGAAGGGACTGCATGAAAAACTGTTTTTT.

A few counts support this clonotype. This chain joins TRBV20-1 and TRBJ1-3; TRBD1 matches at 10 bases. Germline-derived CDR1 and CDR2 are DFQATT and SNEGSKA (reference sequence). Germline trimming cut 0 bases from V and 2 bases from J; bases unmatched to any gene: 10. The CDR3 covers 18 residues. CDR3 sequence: CSARESMVGTGAGNTIYF. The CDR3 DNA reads TGCAGTGCTAGAGAGAGCATGGTCGGGACAGGGGCTGGAAACACCATATATTTT.

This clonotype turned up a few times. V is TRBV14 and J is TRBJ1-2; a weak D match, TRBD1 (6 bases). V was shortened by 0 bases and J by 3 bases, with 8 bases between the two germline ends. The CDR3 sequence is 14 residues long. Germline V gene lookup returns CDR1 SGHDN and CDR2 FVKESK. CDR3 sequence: CASSQDQGYYGYTF. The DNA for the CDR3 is TGTGCCAGCAGCCAAGATCAGGGGTACTATGGCTACACCTTC.

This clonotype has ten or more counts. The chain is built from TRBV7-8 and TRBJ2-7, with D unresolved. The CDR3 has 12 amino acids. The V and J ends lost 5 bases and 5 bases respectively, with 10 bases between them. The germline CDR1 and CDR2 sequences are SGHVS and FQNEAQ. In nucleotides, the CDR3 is TGTGCCAGCAGCACCCTCAGCGACGAGCAGTACTTC. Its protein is CASSTLSDEQYF.

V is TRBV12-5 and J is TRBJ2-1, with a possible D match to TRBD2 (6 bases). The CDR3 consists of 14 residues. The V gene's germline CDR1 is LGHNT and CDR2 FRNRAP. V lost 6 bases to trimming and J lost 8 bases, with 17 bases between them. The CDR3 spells CASGNGLSRDEQFF. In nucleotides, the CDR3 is TGTGCTAGTGGCAACGGACTAAGTCGCGATGAGCAGTTCTTC. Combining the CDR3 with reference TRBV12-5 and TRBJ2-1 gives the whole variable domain DARVTQTPRHKVTEMGQEVTMRCQPILGHNTVFWYRQTMMQGLELLAYFRNRAPLDDSGMPKDRFSAEMPDATLATLKIQPSEPRDSAVYFCASGNGLSRDEQFFGPGTRLTVL.

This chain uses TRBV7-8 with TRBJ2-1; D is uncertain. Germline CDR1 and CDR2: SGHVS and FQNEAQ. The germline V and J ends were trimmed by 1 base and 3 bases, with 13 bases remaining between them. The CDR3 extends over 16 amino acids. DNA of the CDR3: TGTGCCAGCAGCTTAGAGGCAGATCTAGGCTACAATGAGCAGTTCTTC. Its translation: CASSLEADLGYNEQFF.

The CDR3: CASSLTSAAQRTQYF. DNA for the CDR3: TGTGCCAGCAGTCTAACTAGCGCTGCACAGAGGACGCAGTATTTT. The chain joins TRBV27 to TRBJ2-3, with TRBD2 matching 7 bases. Germline loops: CDR1 MNHEY, CDR2 SMNVEV (reference sequence). J gave up 9 bases and V 5 bases, and 14 bases lay outside the gene matches. This CDR3 comprises 15 residues.

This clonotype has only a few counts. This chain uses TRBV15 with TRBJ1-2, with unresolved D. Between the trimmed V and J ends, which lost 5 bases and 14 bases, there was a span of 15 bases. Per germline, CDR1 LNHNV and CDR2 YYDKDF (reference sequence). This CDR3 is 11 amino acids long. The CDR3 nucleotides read TGTGCCACCAGCGCCCGGAGGGAGAAGACCTTC. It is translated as CATSARREKTF.

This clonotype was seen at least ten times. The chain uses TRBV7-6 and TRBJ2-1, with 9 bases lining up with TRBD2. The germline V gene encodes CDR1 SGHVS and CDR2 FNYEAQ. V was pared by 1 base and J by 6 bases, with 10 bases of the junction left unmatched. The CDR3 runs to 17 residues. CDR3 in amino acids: CASSLVAGDDRGNEQFF. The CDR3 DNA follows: TGTGCCAGCAGCTTAGTAGCGGGGGACGACCGCGGCAATGAGCAGTTCTTC.

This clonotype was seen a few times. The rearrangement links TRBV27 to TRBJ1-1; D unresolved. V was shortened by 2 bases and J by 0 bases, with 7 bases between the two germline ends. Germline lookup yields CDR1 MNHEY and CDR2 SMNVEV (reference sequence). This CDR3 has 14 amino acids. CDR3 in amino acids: CASSLPGMNTEAFF. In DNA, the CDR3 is TGTGCCAGCAGTTTACCGGGGATGAACACTGAAGCTTTCTTT.

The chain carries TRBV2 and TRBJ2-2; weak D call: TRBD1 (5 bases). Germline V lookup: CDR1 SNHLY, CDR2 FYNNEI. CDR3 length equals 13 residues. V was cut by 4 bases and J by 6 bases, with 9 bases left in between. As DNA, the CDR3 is TGTGCCAGCAGTGCAGGGTTACCCGGGGAGCTGTTTTTT. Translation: CASSAGLPGELFF.

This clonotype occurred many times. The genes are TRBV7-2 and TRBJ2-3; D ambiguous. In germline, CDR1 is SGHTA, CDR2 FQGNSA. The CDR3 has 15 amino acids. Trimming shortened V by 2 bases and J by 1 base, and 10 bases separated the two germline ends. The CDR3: CASSLYWDGTDTQYF. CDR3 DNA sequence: TGTGCCAGCAGCTTATATTGGGATGGCACAGATACGCAGTATTTT.